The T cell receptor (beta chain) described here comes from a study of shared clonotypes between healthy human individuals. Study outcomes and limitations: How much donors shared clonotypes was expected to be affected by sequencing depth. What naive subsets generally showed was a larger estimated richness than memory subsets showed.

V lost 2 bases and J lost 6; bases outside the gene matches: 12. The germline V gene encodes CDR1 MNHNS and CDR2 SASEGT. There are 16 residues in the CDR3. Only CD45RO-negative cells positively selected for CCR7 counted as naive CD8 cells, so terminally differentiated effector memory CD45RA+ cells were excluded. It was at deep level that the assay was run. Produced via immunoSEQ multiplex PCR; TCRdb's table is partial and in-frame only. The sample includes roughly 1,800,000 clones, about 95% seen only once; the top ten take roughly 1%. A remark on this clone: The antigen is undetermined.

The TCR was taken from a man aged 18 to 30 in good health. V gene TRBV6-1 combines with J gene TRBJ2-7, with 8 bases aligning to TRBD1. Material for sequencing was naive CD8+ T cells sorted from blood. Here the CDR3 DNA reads TGTGCCAGCAGTGAACTGGGGACAGGAGGGGCCTCCGAGCAGTACTTC. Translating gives CASSELGTGGASEQYF.